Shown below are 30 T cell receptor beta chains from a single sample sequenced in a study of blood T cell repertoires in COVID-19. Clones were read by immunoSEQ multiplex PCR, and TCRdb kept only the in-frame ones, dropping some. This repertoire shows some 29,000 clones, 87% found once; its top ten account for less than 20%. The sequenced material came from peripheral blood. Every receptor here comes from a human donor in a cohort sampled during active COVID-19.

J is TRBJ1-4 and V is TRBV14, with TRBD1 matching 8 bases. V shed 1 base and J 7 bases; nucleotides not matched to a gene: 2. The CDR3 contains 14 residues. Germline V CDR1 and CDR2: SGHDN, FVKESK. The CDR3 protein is CASSQARGREKLFF. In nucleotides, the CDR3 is TGTGCCAGCAGCCAAGCCAGGGGGCGTGAAAAACTGTTTTTT.

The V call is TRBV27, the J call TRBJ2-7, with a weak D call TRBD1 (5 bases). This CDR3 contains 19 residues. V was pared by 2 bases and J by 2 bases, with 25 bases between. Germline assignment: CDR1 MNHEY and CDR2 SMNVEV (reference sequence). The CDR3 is CASSLPLKETENSPYEQYF. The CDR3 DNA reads TGTGCCAGCAGTTTACCGTTAAAGGAGACAGAGAATTCGCCCTACGAGCAGTACTTC.

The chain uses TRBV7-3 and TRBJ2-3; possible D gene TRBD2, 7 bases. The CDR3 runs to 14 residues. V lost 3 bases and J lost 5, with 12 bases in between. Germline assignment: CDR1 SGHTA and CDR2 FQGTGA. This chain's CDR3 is CASSLGGPGDTQYF. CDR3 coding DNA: TGTGCCAGCAGCTTGGGGGGGCCAGGAGATACGCAGTATTTT.

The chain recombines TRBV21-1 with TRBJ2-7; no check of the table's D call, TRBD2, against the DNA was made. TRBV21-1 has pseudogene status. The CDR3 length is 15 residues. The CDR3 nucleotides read TGTGCCAGCAGCAAAGCCCGACTAGCGGCGGGTGAGCAGTACTTC. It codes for CASSKARLAAGEQYF.

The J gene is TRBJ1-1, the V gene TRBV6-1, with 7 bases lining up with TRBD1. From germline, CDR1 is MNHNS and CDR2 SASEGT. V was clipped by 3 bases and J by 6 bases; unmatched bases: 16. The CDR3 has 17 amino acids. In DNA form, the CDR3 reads TGTGCCAGCAGTGAGGCGGGTCCGGGACAGTATTCGTCTGAAGCTTTCTTT. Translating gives CASSEAGPGQYSSEAFF.

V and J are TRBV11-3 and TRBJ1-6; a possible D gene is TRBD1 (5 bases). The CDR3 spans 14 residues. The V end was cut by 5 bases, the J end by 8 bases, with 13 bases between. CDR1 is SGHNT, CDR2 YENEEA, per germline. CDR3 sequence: CASSQDIRDSPLHF. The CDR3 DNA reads TGTGCCAGCAGCCAGGACATCCGTGATTCACCCCTCCACTTT.

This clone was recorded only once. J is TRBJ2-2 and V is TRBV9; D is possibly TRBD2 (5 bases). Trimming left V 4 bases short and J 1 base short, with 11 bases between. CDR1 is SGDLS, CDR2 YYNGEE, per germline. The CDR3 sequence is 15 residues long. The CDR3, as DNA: TGTGCCAGCAGCTTTAACAGCGGGAACACCGGGGAGCTGTTTTTT. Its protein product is CASSFNSGNTGELFF.

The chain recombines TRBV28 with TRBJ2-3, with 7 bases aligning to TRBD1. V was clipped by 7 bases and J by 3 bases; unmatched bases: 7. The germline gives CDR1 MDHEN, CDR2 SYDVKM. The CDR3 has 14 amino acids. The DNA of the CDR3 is TGTGCCAGCAAATGGACAGGAACTACAGATACGCAGTATTTT. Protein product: CASKWTGTTDTQYF.

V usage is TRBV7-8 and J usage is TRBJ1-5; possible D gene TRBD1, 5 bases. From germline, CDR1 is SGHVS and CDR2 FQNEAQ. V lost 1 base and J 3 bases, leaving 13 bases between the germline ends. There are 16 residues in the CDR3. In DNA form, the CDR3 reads TGTGCCAGCAGCTTAGTTGCAGGGATTAACAATCAGCCCCAGCATTTT. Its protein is CASSLVAGINNQPQHF.

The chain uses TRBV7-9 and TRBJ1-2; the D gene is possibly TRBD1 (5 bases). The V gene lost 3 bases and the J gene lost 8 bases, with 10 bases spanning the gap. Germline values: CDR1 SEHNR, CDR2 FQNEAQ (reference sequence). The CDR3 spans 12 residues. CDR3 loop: CASSLTAWGYTF. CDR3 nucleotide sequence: TGTGCCAGCAGCTTGACAGCCTGGGGCTACACCTTC.

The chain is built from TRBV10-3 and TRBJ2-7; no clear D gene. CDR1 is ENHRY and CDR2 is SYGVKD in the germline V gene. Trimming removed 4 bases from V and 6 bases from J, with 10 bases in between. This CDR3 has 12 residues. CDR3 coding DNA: TGTGCCATCAGTGTGCAATCCAGCGAGCAGTACTTC. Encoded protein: CAISVQSSEQYF.

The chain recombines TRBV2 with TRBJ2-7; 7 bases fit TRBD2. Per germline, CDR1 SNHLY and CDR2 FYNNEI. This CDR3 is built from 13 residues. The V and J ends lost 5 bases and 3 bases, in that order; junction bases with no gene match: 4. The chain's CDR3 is CASSSAGVYEQYF. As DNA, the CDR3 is TGTGCCAGCAGTTCGGCGGGGGTCTACGAGCAGTACTTC. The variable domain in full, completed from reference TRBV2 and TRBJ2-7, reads EPEVTQTPSHQVTQMGQEVILRCVPISNHLYFYWYRQILGQKVEFLVSFYNNEISEKSEIFDDQFSVERPDGSNFTLKIRSTKLEDSAMYFCASSSAGVYEQYFGPGTRLTVT.

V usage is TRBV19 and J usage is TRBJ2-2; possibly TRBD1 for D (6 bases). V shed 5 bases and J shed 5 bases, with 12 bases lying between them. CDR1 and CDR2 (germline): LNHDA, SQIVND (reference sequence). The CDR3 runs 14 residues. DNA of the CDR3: TGTGCCAGTAGTCCACAGGGAAGGACCGGGGAGCTGTTTTTT. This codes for CASSPQGRTGELFF. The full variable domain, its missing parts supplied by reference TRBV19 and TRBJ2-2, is DGGITQSPKYLFRKEGQNVTLSCEQNLNHDAMYWYRQDPGQGLRLIYYSQIVNDFQKGDIAEGYSVSREKKESFPLTVTSAQKNPTAFYLCASSPQGRTGELFFGEGSRLTVL.

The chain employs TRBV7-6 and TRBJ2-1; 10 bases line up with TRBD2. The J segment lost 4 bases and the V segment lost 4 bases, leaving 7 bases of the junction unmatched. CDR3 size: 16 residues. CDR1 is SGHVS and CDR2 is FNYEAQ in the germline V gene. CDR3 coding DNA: TGTGCCAGCAGCTCAGTCCGGACTAGCGGTTACAATGAGCAGTTCTTC. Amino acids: CASSSVRTSGYNEQFF.

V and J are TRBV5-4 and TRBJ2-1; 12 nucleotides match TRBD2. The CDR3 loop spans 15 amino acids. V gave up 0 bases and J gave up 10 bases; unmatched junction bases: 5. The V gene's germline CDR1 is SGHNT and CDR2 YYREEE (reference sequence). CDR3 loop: CASSLALAGGDEQFF. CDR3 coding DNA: TGTGCCAGCAGCTTGGCCCTAGCGGGAGGGGACGAGCAGTTCTTC.

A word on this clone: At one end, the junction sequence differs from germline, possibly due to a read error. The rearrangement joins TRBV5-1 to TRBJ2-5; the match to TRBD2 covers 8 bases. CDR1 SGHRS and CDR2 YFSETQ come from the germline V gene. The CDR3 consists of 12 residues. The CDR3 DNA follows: TGTCACCCCCCGGGAGGGCGGGAGACCCAGTACTTC. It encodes CHPPGGRETQYF.

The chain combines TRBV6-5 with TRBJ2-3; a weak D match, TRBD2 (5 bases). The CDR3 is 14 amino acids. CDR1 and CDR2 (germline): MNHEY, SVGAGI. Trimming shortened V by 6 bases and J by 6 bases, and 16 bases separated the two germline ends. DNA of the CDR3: TGTGCCAGCAGCCCCCGGGGTAAGGCCGATACGCAGTATTTT. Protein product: CASSPRGKADTQYF.

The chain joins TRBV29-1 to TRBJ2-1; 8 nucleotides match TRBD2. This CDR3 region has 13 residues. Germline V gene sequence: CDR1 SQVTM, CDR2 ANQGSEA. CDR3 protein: CRVAGYAYNEQFF. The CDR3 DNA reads TGCAGAGTAGCGGGATATGCCTACAATGAGCAGTTCTTC.

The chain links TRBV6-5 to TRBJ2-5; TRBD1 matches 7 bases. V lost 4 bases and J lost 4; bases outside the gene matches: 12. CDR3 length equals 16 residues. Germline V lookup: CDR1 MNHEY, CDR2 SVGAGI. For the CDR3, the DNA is TGTGCCAGCAGTTCCCCCCGACAGGGATCAATAGAGACCCAGTACTTC. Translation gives CASSSPRQGSIETQYF.

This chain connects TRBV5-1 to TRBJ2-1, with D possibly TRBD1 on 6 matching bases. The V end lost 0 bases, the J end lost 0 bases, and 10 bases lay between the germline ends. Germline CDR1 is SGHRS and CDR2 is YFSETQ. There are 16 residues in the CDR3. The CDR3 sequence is CASSLAGRGSYNEQFF. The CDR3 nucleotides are TGCGCCAGCAGCTTGGCCGGCAGGGGCTCCTACAATGAGCAGTTCTTC.

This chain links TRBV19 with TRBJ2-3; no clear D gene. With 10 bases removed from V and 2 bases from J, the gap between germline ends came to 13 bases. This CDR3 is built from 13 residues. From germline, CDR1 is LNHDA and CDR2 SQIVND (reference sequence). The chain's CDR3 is CATAPRYTDTQYF. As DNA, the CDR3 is TGTGCCACCGCCCCTAGGTACACAGATACGCAGTATTTT. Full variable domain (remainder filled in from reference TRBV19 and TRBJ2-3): DGGITQSPKYLFRKEGQNVTLSCEQNLNHDAMYWYRQDPGQGLRLIYYSQIVNDFQKGDIAEGYSVSREKKESFPLTVTSAQKNPTAFYLCATAPRYTDTQYFGPGTRLTVL.

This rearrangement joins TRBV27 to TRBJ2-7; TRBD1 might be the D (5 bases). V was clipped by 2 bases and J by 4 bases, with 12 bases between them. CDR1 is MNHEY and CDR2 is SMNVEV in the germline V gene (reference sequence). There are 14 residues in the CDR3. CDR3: CASSLGAALYEQYF. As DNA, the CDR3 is TGTGCCAGCAGTTTAGGGGCGGCCCTATACGAGCAGTACTTC.

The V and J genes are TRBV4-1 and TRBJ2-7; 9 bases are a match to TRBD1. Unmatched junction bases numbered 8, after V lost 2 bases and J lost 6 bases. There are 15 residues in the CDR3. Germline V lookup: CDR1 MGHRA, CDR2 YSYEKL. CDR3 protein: CASSQKTGGLREQYF. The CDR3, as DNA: TGCGCCAGCAGCCAAAAGACAGGGGGGTTGCGCGAGCAGTACTTC.

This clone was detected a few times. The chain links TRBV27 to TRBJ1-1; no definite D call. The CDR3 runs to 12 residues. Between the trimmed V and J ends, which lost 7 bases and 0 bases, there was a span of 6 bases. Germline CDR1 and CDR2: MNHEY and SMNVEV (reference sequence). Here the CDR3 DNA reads TGTGCCAGCACGAACATGAACACTGAAGCTTTCTTT. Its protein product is CASTNMNTEAFF.

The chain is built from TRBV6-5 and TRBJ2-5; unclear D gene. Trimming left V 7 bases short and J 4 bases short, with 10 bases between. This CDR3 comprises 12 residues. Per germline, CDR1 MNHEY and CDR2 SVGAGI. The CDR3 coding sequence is TGTGCCAGCACCCCTTCCAGAGAGACCCAGTACTTC. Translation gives CASTPSRETQYF.

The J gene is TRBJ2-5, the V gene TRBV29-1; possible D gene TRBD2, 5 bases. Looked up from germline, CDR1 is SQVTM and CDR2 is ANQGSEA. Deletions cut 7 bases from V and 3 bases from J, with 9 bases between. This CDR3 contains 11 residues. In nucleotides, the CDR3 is TGCAGCGCCGCGGAGGAAGAGACCCAGTACTTC. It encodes CSAAEEETQYF.

The CDR3 nucleotides are TGTGCCAGCAGCTCCCGGGACAGAGACAGAAACACCATATATTTT. Its protein product is CASSSRDRDRNTIYF. This chain links TRBV7-9 with TRBJ1-3; 7 bases map to TRBD1. The germline V gene encodes CDR1 SEHNR and CDR2 FQNEAQ (reference sequence). V shed 4 bases, J shed 5 bases, and the junction held 8 bases outside the gene matches. The CDR3 spans 15 residues.

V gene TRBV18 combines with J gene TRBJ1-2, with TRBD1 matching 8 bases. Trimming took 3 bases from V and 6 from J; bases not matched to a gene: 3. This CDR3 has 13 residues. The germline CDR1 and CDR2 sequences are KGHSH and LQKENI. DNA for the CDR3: TGTGCCAGCTCACCCAGGGGGCTGGATGGCTACACCTTC. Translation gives CASSPRGLDGYTF.

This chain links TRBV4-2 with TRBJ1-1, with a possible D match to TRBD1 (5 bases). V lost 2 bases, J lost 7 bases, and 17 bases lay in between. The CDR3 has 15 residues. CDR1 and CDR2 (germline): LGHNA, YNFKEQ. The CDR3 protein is CASSQYGAATLEAFF. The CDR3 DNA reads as TGTGCCAGCAGCCAATATGGGGCAGCTACTCTTGAAGCTTTCTTT.

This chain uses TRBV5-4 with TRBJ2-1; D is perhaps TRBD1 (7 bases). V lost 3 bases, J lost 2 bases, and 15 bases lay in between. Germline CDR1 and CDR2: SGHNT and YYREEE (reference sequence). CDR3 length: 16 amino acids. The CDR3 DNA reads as TGTGCCAGCAGCTCATCAGGGGGGTCCGCCTACAATGAGCAGTTCTTC. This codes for CASSSSGGSAYNEQFF. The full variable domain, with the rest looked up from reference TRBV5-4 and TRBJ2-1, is ETGVTQSPTHLIKTRGQQVTLRCSSQSGHNTVSWYQQALGQGPQFIFQYYREEENGRGNFPPRFSGLQFPNYSSELNVNALELDDSALYLCASSSSGGSAYNEQFFGPGTRLTVL.